This T cell receptor beta chain was documented in a study of T cell changes during pregnancy in multiple sclerosis. This CDR3 has 14 amino acids. Germline V gives CDR1 SQVTM, CDR2 ANQGSEA. V gave up 8 bases and J gave up 8 bases; unmatched junction bases: 12. Only in-frame clones appear in the TCRdb table, and some are missing; sequencing was by immunoSEQ multiplex PCR. The sample has about 120,000 clones; 90% to 95% are singletons. The chain uses TRBV29-1 and TRBJ2-4, with TRBD1 matching 10 bases. The clonotype was recovered from a female donor with multiple sclerosis, enrolled in a pregnancy study. The material was peripheral blood, obtained before pregnancy. CDR3 loop: CSRRDRGMGDIQYF. In DNA, the CDR3 is TGCAGCAGACGGGACAGGGGAATGGGGGACATTCAGTACTTC. The full variable domain, completed using reference TRBV29-1 and TRBJ2-4, is SAVISQKPSRDICQRGTSLTIQCQVDSQVTMMFWYRQQPGQSLTLIATANQGSEATYESGFVIDKFPISRPNLTFSTLTVSNMSPEDSSIYLCSRRDRGMGDIQYFGAGTRLSVL.